Following are 32 T cell receptor beta chains from one sample sequenced in a study of T cell responses to AZD1222 COVID-19 vaccine. Method: immunoSEQ multiplex PCR; TCRdb's copy keeps in-frame clones and lacks some. The sample contains 98,000 or so clones, approximately 88% of which appear only once. The sample in question was peripheral blood, obtained on day 0 of AZD1222 vaccination. These receptors came from an adult in good health.

V and J are TRBV25-1 and TRBJ2-4, with D uncertain. Germline V gene lookup returns CDR1 MGHDK and CDR2 SYGVNS. The CDR3 contains 13 residues. The V and J ends lost 7 bases and 2 bases respectively, with 9 bases between them. In DNA, the CDR3 is TGTGCCAGCATCGGCCAGACCAAAAACATTCAGTACTTC. Translating gives CASIGQTKNIQYF.

The V and J genes are TRBV5-4 and TRBJ1-2; 9 bases agree with TRBD1. V dropped 2 bases and J dropped 7; count of bases not matched to a gene: 12. The germline CDR1 and CDR2 sequences are SGHNT and YYREEE (reference sequence). This CDR3 is 16 amino acids long. The CDR3 nucleotides read TGTGCCAGCAGCTTCCGGGACAGGGATATGGCGCCTGGCTACACCTTC. Its protein is CASSFRDRDMAPGYTF.

CDR3 sequence: CSATINIQYF. CDR3 coding DNA: TGCAGTGCTACTATAAACATTCAGTACTTC. The V and J genes are TRBV20-1 and TRBJ2-4; D gene uncertain. The germline V gene encodes CDR1 DFQATT and CDR2 SNEGSKA (reference sequence). The CDR3 contains 10 residues. V lost 4 bases and J 6 bases, leaving 4 bases between the germline ends.

This clone was found many times. This sequence joins TRBV11-1 and TRBJ2-7, with D perhaps being TRBD1 or TRBD2 (5 bases each). CDR1 and CDR2 (germline): SGHAT, FQDESV (reference sequence). CDR3 size: 16 residues. Deletions cut 5 bases from V and 6 bases from J, with 23 bases between. The CDR3 nucleotides read TGTGCCAGCAGCCGCACCGGGACCGAGATGATCAGCGAGCAGTACTTC. It specifies CASSRTGTEMISEQYF. Filled out from reference TRBV11-1 and TRBJ2-7, the complete variable domain reads EAEVAQSPRYKITEKSQAVAFWCDPISGHATLYWYRQILGQGPELLVQFQDESVVDDSQLPKDRFSAERLKGVDSTLKIQPAELGDSAMYLCASSRTGTEMISEQYFGPGTRLTVT.

CDR3 in DNA: TGTGCCAGTAGCGAAGGGAACAGGGAGTCCTACGAGCAGTACTTC. Amino acids: CASSEGNRESYEQYF. This rearrangement joins TRBV19 to TRBJ2-7; tentatively, D is TRBD1 (6 bases). The CDR3 has 15 residues. Per the germline V gene, CDR1 is LNHDA and CDR2 is SQIVND (reference sequence). The V gene lost 6 bases and the J gene lost 1 base, with 16 bases spanning the gap.

In this sample, this clone turned up once. The chain combines TRBV28 with TRBJ1-5; 9 nucleotides line up with TRBD1. The V segment lost 5 bases and the J segment 2 bases; nucleotides outside the gene matches: 13. Germline values: CDR1 MDHEN, CDR2 SYDVKM. The CDR3 extends over 18 amino acids. The CDR3 DNA follows: TGTGCCAGCAGTCCTCAAGGGACAGGGAGGAGAGGCAATCAGCCCCAGCATTTT. This sequence encodes CASSPQGTGRRGNQPQHF. Combining the CDR3 with reference TRBV28 and TRBJ1-5 gives the whole variable domain DVKVTQSSRYLVKRTGEKVFLECVQDMDHENMFWYRQDPGLGLRLIYFSYDVKMKEKGDIPEGYSVSREKKERFSLILESASTNQTSMYLCASSPQGTGRRGNQPQHFGDGTRLSIL.

This clone turned up a few times. This chain joins TRBV25-1 and TRBJ1-6; 10 nucleotides line up with TRBD1. Germline V gives CDR1 MGHDK, CDR2 SYGVNS. Unmatched junction bases numbered 16, after V lost 2 bases and J lost 12 bases. The CDR3 has 18 amino acids. Here the CDR3 reads CASSEVPPDRGQSEPLHF. DNA of the CDR3: TGTGCCAGCAGTGAAGTCCCCCCCGACAGGGGGCAATCTGAACCCCTCCACTTT.

The V call is TRBV12-3 or TRBV12-4, the J call TRBJ1-1; D ambiguous. The CDR3 loop spans 13 amino acids. With 6 bases removed from V and 11 bases from J, the gap between germline ends came to 19 bases. The CDR3 spells CASSLAQAGAAFF. CDR3 sequence (DNA): TGTGCCAGCAGCTTGGCGCAAGCTGGCGCGGCTTTCTTT.

The chain employs TRBV9 and TRBJ2-1; TRBD2 aligns across 9 bases. Germline CDR1 and CDR2: SGDLS and YYNGEE. The J segment lost 3 bases and the V segment lost 4 bases, leaving 8 bases of the junction unmatched. The CDR3 sequence is 16 residues long. The CDR3 protein is CASSPYSGSSYNEQFF. In DNA form, the CDR3 reads TGTGCCAGCAGCCCCTATAGCGGGAGTAGCTACAATGAGCAGTTCTTC.

The chain couples TRBV14 to TRBJ2-7; no clear D gene. Germline V lookup: CDR1 SGHDN, CDR2 FVKESK. Trimming stripped 1 base from V and 4 bases from J, with 5 bases between. The CDR3 loop spans 12 amino acids. The DNA for the CDR3 is TGTGCCAGCAGCCAAGCAGCATACGAGCAGTACTTC. This encodes CASSQAAYEQYF. Variable domain in full (rest from reference TRBV14 and TRBJ2-7): EAGVTQFPSHSVIEKGQTVTLRCDPISGHDNLYWYRRVMGKEIKFLLHFVKESKQDESGMPNNRFLAERTGGTYSTLKVQPAELEDSGVYFCASSQAAYEQYFGPGTRLTVT.

The chain combines TRBV9 with TRBJ1-1; 11 positions match TRBD1. The CDR3 length is 15 residues. The trim removed 2 bases at V and 4 bases at J, leaving 4 bases unmatched. The germline V gene has CDR1 SGDLS and CDR2 YYNGEE. The CDR3 region is CASSVVGTGGTEAFF. The CDR3 DNA reads as TGTGCCAGCAGCGTTGTGGGGACAGGGGGCACTGAAGCTTTCTTT. Full variable domain (outside the CDR3, taken from reference TRBV9 and TRBJ1-1): DSGVTQTPKHLITATGQRVTLRCSPRSGDLSVYWYQQSLDQGLQFLIQYYNGEERAKGNILERFSAQQFPDLHSELNLSSLELGDSALYFCASSVVGTGGTEAFFGQGTRLTVV.

This chain links TRBV28 with TRBJ1-4, with D perhaps TRBD1 (6 bases). From germline, CDR1 is MDHEN and CDR2 SYDVKM. Trimming removed 4 bases from V and 5 bases from J, with 11 bases in between. This CDR3 has 14 residues. The CDR3 loop is CASSSGGANEKLFF. The DNA of the CDR3 is TGTGCCAGCAGTTCGGGGGGGGCGAATGAAAAACTGTTTTTT.

The V call is TRBV2, the J call TRBJ2-6, with 13 bases matching TRBD2. The trim removed 5 bases at V and 4 bases at J, leaving 5 bases unmatched. The CDR3 runs to 17 residues. Per the germline V gene, CDR1 is SNHLY and CDR2 is FYNNEI. The CDR3 sequence: CASSRTSGGAGANVLTF. For the CDR3, the DNA is TGTGCCAGCAGTCGAACTAGCGGGGGGGCCGGGGCCAACGTCCTGACTTTC.

The gene calls are TRBV10-3 and TRBJ1-1, with D possibly TRBD1 on 5 matching bases. The ends were cut back, 3 bases at V and 6 bases at J, with 8 bases in the middle. CDR1 is ENHRY and CDR2 is SYGVKD in the germline V gene. This CDR3 has 12 amino acids. The CDR3 DNA is TGTGCCATCAGTGAAGGGACGCCTGAAGCTTTCTTT. Protein product: CAISEGTPEAFF.

The chain is built from TRBV6-2 or TRBV6-3 and TRBJ1-2; 7 bases are a match to TRBD1. The CDR3 covers 16 residues. The trim removed 5 bases at V and 0 bases at J, leaving 9 bases unmatched. CDR1 MNHEY and CDR2 SVGEGT come from the germline V gene. CDR3 sequence: CASSNPGQRANYGYTF. Here the CDR3 DNA reads TGTGCCAGCAGTAATCCGGGACAGCGAGCTAACTATGGCTACACCTTC.

The chain uses TRBV28 and TRBJ1-4; TRBD1 might be the D (6 bases). CDR3 length: 15 amino acids. V gave up 7 bases and J gave up 0 bases, with 12 bases separating them. Germline V CDR1 and CDR2: MDHEN, SYDVKM. CDR3 residues: CASTTGTATNEKLFF. CDR3 in DNA: TGTGCCAGCACCACAGGGACCGCAACTAATGAAAAACTGTTTTTT.

The chain joins TRBV9 to TRBJ2-1, with 9 bases identical to TRBD2. The CDR3 runs to 16 residues. V lost 0 bases to trimming and J lost 4 bases; unmatched junction nucleotides: 5. Germline CDR1 SGDLS, CDR2 YYNGEE. CDR3 region: CASSVESGGLYNEQFF. Here the CDR3 DNA reads TGTGCCAGCAGCGTAGAGAGCGGGGGGCTTTACAATGAGCAGTTCTTC.

The chain combines TRBV28 with TRBJ2-7, with D perhaps matching TRBD2 (6 bases). V was shortened by 6 bases and J by 0 bases, with 15 bases between the two germline ends. Germline V gene sequence: CDR1 MDHEN, CDR2 SYDVKM. This CDR3 has 15 residues. CDR3 bases: TGTGCCAGCAGACCCAGCGGGTTAAGCTCCTACGAGCAGTACTTC. It yields the protein CASRPSGLSSYEQYF.

The genes are TRBV12-3 or TRBV12-4 and TRBJ2-1; 12 nucleotides line up with TRBD2. The CDR3 is 13 amino acids. After removal of 5 bases from V and 10 bases from J, the junction contained 3 bases not matched to a gene. The CDR3 bases are TGTGCCAGCAGTACCGGACTAGCGGGGGAGCAGTTCTTC. Translating gives CASSTGLAGEQFF.

This clone was found once. This chain joins TRBV5-4 and TRBJ1-3; weak D call: TRBD1 (5 bases). Looked up from germline, CDR1 is SGHNT and CDR2 is YYREEE (reference sequence). Deletions cut 2 bases from V and 4 bases from J, with 10 bases between. The CDR3 extends over 14 amino acids. The CDR3 DNA sequence: TGTGCCAGCAGCTTTTCCGCAGGGGGAAACACCATATATTTT. Its protein is CASSFSAGGNTIYF. Based on the CDR3 plus reference TRBV5-4 and TRBJ1-3, the full variable domain is ETGVTQSPTHLIKTRGQQVTLRCSSQSGHNTVSWYQQALGQGPQFIFQYYREEENGRGNFPPRFSGLQFPNYSSELNVNALELDDSALYLCASSFSAGGNTIYFGEGSWLTVV.

V is TRBV28 and J is TRBJ1-2; TRBD1 is a possible D gene (5 bases). In germline, CDR1 is MDHEN, CDR2 SYDVKM. Trimming removed 9 bases at V and 7 bases at J, with 18 bases between. This CDR3 region has 13 residues. The CDR3 reads CASNRDVIIGYTF. The CDR3 DNA reads TGTGCCAGTAACCGGGACGTAATTATTGGCTACACCTTC.

This clone has just one count. The rearrangement links TRBV30 to TRBJ2-4; D possibly corresponds to TRBD1 (5 bases). The CDR3 is 15 residues long. V shed 1 base and J shed 0 bases, with 10 bases lying between them. The germline CDR1 and CDR2 sequences are GTSNPN and SVGIG (reference sequence). The CDR3 sequence: CAWSEGLLAKNIQYF. In DNA form, the CDR3 reads TGTGCCTGGAGTGAGGGGTTACTAGCCAAAAACATTCAGTACTTC.

The chain couples TRBV6-2 or TRBV6-3 to TRBJ2-7; perhaps TRBD2 as D (5 bases). CDR1 MNHEY and CDR2 SVGEGT come from the germline V gene. Trimming cost V 4 bases and J 7 bases, with 11 bases left between them. The CDR3 contains 12 residues. The CDR3 bases are TGTGCCAGCAGTTTGAGGGCCGGTGAGCAGTACTTC. It codes for CASSLRAGEQYF.

The rearrangement uses TRBV24-1 and TRBJ2-1; 7 bases line up with TRBD2. V shed 2 bases, J shed 4 bases, and the junction held 7 bases outside the gene matches. Germline V lookup: CDR1 KGHDR, CDR2 SFDVKD. The CDR3 is 16 residues long. CDR3 region: CATSDSIAGPYNEQFF. CDR3 DNA sequence: TGTGCCACCAGTGATTCTATAGCGGGTCCATACAATGAGCAGTTCTTC.

The genes are TRBV7-2 and TRBJ1-2; no clear D gene. Germline V gives CDR1 SGHTA, CDR2 FQGNSA. With 1 base removed from V and 7 bases from J, the gap between germline ends came to 13 bases. The length of the CDR3 is 14 residues. CDR3 loop: CASSLEVPAGGYTF. The CDR3 DNA sequence: TGTGCCAGCAGCTTAGAAGTCCCAGCCGGTGGCTACACCTTC.

The table lists this clone with a count of one. The chain has TRBV27 and TRBJ1-2; D remains ambiguous. Germline lookup yields CDR1 MNHEY and CDR2 SMNVEV (reference sequence). Deletions cut 0 bases from V and 4 bases from J, with 15 bases between. This CDR3 has 16 amino acids. The CDR3 DNA is TGTGCCAGCAGTTTATCCATCGGGGAACAGCTCTATGGCTACACCTTC. Its protein product is CASSLSIGEQLYGYTF.

The chain combines TRBV6-1 with TRBJ2-2; 13 nucleotides match TRBD2. J lost 8 bases, V lost 1 base, and 7 bases had no gene match. This CDR3 has 17 residues. Per the germline V gene, CDR1 is MNHNS and CDR2 is SASEGT. CDR3: CASSEGGGLAGVGELFF. In DNA form, the CDR3 reads TGTGCCAGCAGTGAAGGGGGCGGACTAGCGGGAGTTGGGGAGCTGTTTTTT.

This clone was counted between two and nine times. The rearrangement uses TRBV5-6 and TRBJ1-5; D might be TRBD1 (6 bases). This CDR3 has 16 residues. CDR1 is SGHDT, CDR2 YYEEEE, per germline. V dropped 0 bases and J dropped 3 bases, with 13 bases sitting between them. CDR3 loop: CASSLGPRDTNQPQHF. Here the CDR3 DNA reads TGTGCCAGCAGCTTGGGCCCTAGGGACACCAATCAGCCCCAGCATTTT.

This sequence joins TRBV12-3 or TRBV12-4 and TRBJ2-7; no firm D call. The CDR3 sequence is 11 residues long. V lost 3 bases and J 4 bases, leaving 4 bases between the germline ends. The CDR3 coding sequence is TGTGCCAGCAGTTTTGGGTACGAGCAGTACTTC. Residues: CASSFGYEQYF.

Written as DNA, the CDR3 is TGTGCCAGCAGAGGGGGGACCTCGAGTAGTTCACCCCTCCACTTT. It translates to CASRGGTSSSSPLHF. The chain combines TRBV2 with TRBJ1-6; TRBD1 is a possible D gene (6 bases). CDR1 is SNHLY, CDR2 FYNNEI, per germline. The V end lost 6 bases, the J end lost 9 bases, and 18 bases lay between the germline ends. The CDR3 is 15 residues long. Filled out from reference TRBV2 and TRBJ1-6, the complete variable domain reads EPEVTQTPSHQVTQMGQEVILRCVPISNHLYFYWYRQILGQKVEFLVSFYNNEISEKSEIFDDQFSVERPDGSNFTLKIRSTKLEDSAMYFCASRGGTSSSSPLHFGNGTRLTVT.

CDR3 sequence reads: CASSQRTGYEQFF. CDR3 DNA: TGTGCCAGCAGCCAGAGGACAGGGTATGAGCAGTTCTTC. The chain links TRBV7-2 to TRBJ2-1; 8 bases are a match to TRBD1. J gave up 8 bases and V 5 bases, and 5 bases lay outside the gene matches. The CDR3 runs to 13 residues. Germline V CDR1 and CDR2: SGHTA, FQGNSA.

V and J are TRBV28 and TRBJ1-5; D might be TRBD1 (5 bases). Looked up from germline, CDR1 is MDHEN and CDR2 is SYDVKM. The CDR3 totals 14 residues. Trimming stripped 3 bases from V and 7 bases from J, with 13 bases between. In DNA form, the CDR3 reads TGTGCCAGCAGTTTTAGTGGGGCGGACCAGCCCCAGCATTTT. Translation gives CASSFSGADQPQHF.